This T cell receptor beta chain comes out of a study of blood T cell repertoires in COVID-19. Background on the study: The origin of the acute and convalescent COVID-19 samples was the United States, Italy and Spain. Sources were T cells, B-cell-depleted T cells, or PBMCs; the material itself was cDNA or gDNA.

Assay used: immunoSEQ multiplex PCR; TCRdb lists only in-frame clones, some missing. The profile shows over 100,000 clones, around 78% of them singletons. This sequence originates from a woman aged 60-70 years with acute or convalescent COVID-19. Sequencing was carried out using peripheral blood.

CDR3 DNA: TGCAGTGCTAGTCTCGCGGGGGCTGGCACTGAAGCTTTCTTT. Residues: CSASLAGAGTEAFF. The chain carries TRBV20-1 and TRBJ1-1; the D gene is possibly TRBD1 (6 bases). The CDR3 is 14 amino acids. Germline lookup yields CDR1 DFQATT and CDR2 SNEGSKA (reference sequence). The V gene lost 3 bases and the J gene lost 4 bases, with 15 bases spanning the gap.